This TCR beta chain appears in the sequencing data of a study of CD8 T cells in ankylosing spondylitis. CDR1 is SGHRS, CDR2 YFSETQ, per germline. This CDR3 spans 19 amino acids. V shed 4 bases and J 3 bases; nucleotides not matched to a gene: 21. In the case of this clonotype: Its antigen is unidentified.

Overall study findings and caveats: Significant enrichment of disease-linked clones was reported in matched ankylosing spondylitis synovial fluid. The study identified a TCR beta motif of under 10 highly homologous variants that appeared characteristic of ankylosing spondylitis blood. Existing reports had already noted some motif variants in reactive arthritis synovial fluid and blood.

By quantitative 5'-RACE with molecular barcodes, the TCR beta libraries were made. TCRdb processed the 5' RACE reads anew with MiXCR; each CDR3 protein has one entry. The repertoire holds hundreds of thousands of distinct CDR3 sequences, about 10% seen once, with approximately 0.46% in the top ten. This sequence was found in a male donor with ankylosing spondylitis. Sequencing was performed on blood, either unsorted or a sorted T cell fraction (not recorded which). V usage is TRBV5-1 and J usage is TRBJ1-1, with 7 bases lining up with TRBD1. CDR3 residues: CASSNLWDSKEGLDTEAFF. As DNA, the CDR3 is TGCGCCAGCAGCAATCTCTGGGACAGTAAAGAGGGACTTGACACTGAAGCTTTCTTT.